What follows are 27 T cell receptor beta chains derived from one specimen sequenced in a study of a mutant IDH1 vaccine in newly diagnosed glioma. Time point meaning: week 35, safety follow-up. What each vaccine dose contained was 300 ug of mutant IDH1 20-mer peptide, accompanied by topical imiquimod. Some clones are missing from TCRdb's copy, which holds only in-frame ones; the method was immunoSEQ multiplex PCR. In the table there are tens of thousands of clones, roughly 84% of which are singletons. These receptors have no identified antigens. The source material was PBMCs, sampled from a glioma patient whose treatment included an IDH1 peptide vaccine. The receptors come from a man aged 18 to 30 with glioma.

This clone is a singleton in its sample. The chain carries TRBV4-2 and TRBJ1-2; 11 bases are a match to TRBD1. The CDR3 is made up of 15 amino acids. V lost 3 bases, J lost 8 bases, and 8 bases stayed unmatched. Germline V lookup: CDR1 LGHNA, CDR2 YNFKEQ. This CDR3 is CASSHTGTGGLGYTF. As DNA, the CDR3 is TGTGCCAGCAGCCACACAGGGACAGGGGGTCTAGGCTACACCTTC.

The chain uses TRBV9 and TRBJ2-4; the match to TRBD2 covers 14 bases. The germline CDR1 and CDR2 sequences are SGDLS and YYNGEE. The CDR3 runs to 19 residues. Losses at the gene ends were 0 bases for V and 5 bases for J; bases not matched to a gene: 10. CDR3 amino acids: CASSVEGGGLAGEENIQYF. The CDR3 DNA reads TGTGCCAGCAGCGTAGAGGGCGGGGGACTAGCGGGAGAGGAAAACATTCAGTACTTC.

This chain uses TRBV30 with TRBJ1-4, with D maybe TRBD1 (5 bases). The germline V gene encodes CDR1 GTSNPN and CDR2 SVGIG (reference sequence). CDR3 size: 16 residues. V gave up 3 bases and J gave up 0 bases, with 14 bases separating them. The CDR3 bases are TGTGCCTGGAGCCGAGGACACCTTGCAACTAATGAAAAACTGTTTTTT. It codes for CAWSRGHLATNEKLFF.

The genes are TRBV7-8 and TRBJ1-5, with a tentative D call TRBD1 (6 bases). V lost 3 bases, J lost 0 bases, and 9 bases lay in between. The germline V gene has CDR1 SGHVS and CDR2 FQNEAQ. The CDR3 contains 15 residues. The CDR3: CASSFGQSSNQPQHF. The DNA of the CDR3 is TGTGCCAGCAGCTTCGGACAGTCTAGCAATCAGCCCCAGCATTTT.

V gene TRBV4-2 combines with J gene TRBJ1-1; TRBD1 is a possible D gene (5 bases). V dropped 5 bases and J dropped 0 bases, with 13 bases sitting between them. CDR3 length: 15 residues. CDR1 is LGHNA, CDR2 YNFKEQ, per germline. The CDR3 region has the DNA TGTGCCAGCAGCTATCGACAGCCCCTGAACACTGAAGCTTTCTTT. Amino acids: CASSYRQPLNTEAFF.

The chain is built from TRBV9 and TRBJ1-6, with a possible D match to TRBD1 (6 bases). This CDR3 spans 13 amino acids. Per the germline V gene, CDR1 is SGDLS and CDR2 is YYNGEE. Trimming shortened V by 7 bases and J by 7 bases, and 12 bases separated the two germline ends. The CDR3 loop reads CASRRGPNSPLHF. The CDR3 DNA reads as TGTGCCAGCCGCCGGGGGCCCAATTCACCCCTCCACTTT.

V usage is TRBV20-1 and J usage is TRBJ2-7; D is possibly TRBD1 (6 bases). CDR3 length: 10 residues. Deletions cut 4 bases from V and 5 bases from J, with 6 bases between. Germline loops: CDR1 DFQATT, CDR2 SNEGSKA (reference sequence). CDR3 amino acids: CSAKGDEQYF. The CDR3 DNA is TGCAGTGCTAAGGGGGACGAGCAGTACTTC.

The chain is built from TRBV4-1 and TRBJ1-1; 10 bases line up with TRBD1. The CDR3 loop spans 15 amino acids. Germline CDR1 and CDR2: MGHRA and YSYEKL. Unmatched junction bases numbered 5, after V lost 0 bases and J lost 7 bases. The CDR3 loop is CASSQDGQGVGEAFF. The CDR3 region has the DNA TGCGCCAGCAGCCAAGACGGACAGGGGGTTGGTGAAGCTTTCTTT.

This clone was recorded only once. The J gene is TRBJ1-2, the V gene TRBV4-3; D ambiguous. Trimming removed 0 bases from V and 1 base from J, with 12 bases in between. Germline V lookup: CDR1 LGHNA, CDR2 YSLEER. The CDR3 extends over 16 amino acids. In DNA, the CDR3 is TGCGCCAGCAGCCAAGACCGGCAGCTTATTAACTATGGCTACACCTTC. Translation gives CASSQDRQLINYGYTF.

The V gene is TRBV5-1, the J gene TRBJ1-3; no definite D call. This CDR3 contains 19 residues. CDR1 is SGHRS, CDR2 YFSETQ, per germline. The V end lost 0 bases, the J end lost 2 bases, and 21 bases lay between the germline ends. The CDR3 spells CASSLAWSQFGLTGNTIYF. CDR3 DNA: TGCGCCAGCAGCTTGGCTTGGAGTCAATTTGGGTTGACTGGAAACACCATATATTTT.

This chain joins TRBV7-9 and TRBJ1-2; D ambiguous. The CDR3 is 15 residues long. The germline CDR1 and CDR2 sequences are SEHNR and FQNEAQ (reference sequence). Trimming removed 0 bases at V and 3 bases at J, with 11 bases between. In nucleotides, the CDR3 is TGTGCCAGCAGCTTAGCCCAAAGCGAGGACTATGGCTACACCTTC. It is translated as CASSLAQSEDYGYTF.

This sequence joins TRBV29-1 and TRBJ2-1; D uncertain. Germline values: CDR1 SQVTM, CDR2 ANQGSEA. Trimming pared 4 bases from V and 9 bases from J, leaving 13 bases between. The CDR3 totals 12 residues. In DNA form, the CDR3 reads TGCAGCGTTGCGATTTACGGATCTGAGCAGTTCTTC. It yields the protein CSVAIYGSEQFF.

This chain joins TRBV7-9 and TRBJ1-2; D call uncertain. Trimming took off 0 bases at V and 2 bases at J, with 7 bases between the two ends. Germline V gene lookup returns CDR1 SEHNR and CDR2 FQNEAQ (reference sequence). The CDR3 totals 14 residues. Written as DNA, the CDR3 is TGTGCCAGCAGCTTAGCGCCAAACAACTATGGCTACACCTTC. Translating it yields CASSLAPNNYGYTF. The entire variable domain, with the rest obtained from reference TRBV7-9 and TRBJ1-2, is as follows: DTGVSQNPRHKITKRGQNVTFRCDPISEHNRLYWYRQTLGQGPEFLTYFQNEAQLEKSRLLSDRFSAERPKGSFSTLEIQRTEQGDSAMYLCASSLAPNNYGYTFGSGTRLTVV.

The J gene is TRBJ1-3, the V gene TRBV11-2; D remains ambiguous. V lost 2 bases and J lost 0, with 8 bases in between. Germline V gene sequence: CDR1 SGHAT, CDR2 FQNNGV. The CDR3 loop spans 15 amino acids. The CDR3 region has the DNA TGTGCCAGCAGCTTATCGGTGAGCTCTGGAAACACCATATATTTT. Its protein is CASSLSVSSGNTIYF.

V gene TRBV19 combines with J gene TRBJ1-2; 7 bases map to TRBD1. The CDR3 covers 16 residues. CDR1 and CDR2 (germline): LNHDA, SQIVND (reference sequence). With V trimmed by 7 bases and J by 0 bases, 11 bases remained unmatched. This chain's CDR3 is CASTRDSLKANYGYTF. The CDR3 nucleotides read TGTGCCAGTACCCGGGACAGCCTGAAAGCTAACTATGGCTACACCTTC.

The V gene is TRBV4-1, the J gene TRBJ2-5; D tentatively reads TRBD1 or TRBD2 (6 bases each). There are 16 residues in the CDR3. CDR1 and CDR2 from the germline V gene are MGHRA and YSYEKL. V gave up 0 bases and J gave up 1 base, with 12 bases separating them. CDR3 bases: TGCGCCAGCAGCCAAGACGGGGGCATTCCCCAAGAGACCCAGTACTTC. It encodes CASSQDGGIPQETQYF.

This clone is a singleton in its sample. This chain uses TRBV6-5 with TRBJ2-1; weak D call: TRBD1 (5 bases). Germline lookup yields CDR1 MNHEY and CDR2 SVGAGI. Between the trimmed V and J ends, which lost 5 bases and 8 bases, there was a span of 16 bases. The CDR3 consists of 14 residues. The CDR3 DNA follows: TGTGCCAGCAGTGGACATCCCCCAAGGGATGAGCAGTTCTTC. Translated, it gives CASSGHPPRDEQFF.

The chain combines TRBV5-1 with TRBJ2-5; D assignment may be TRBD1 or TRBD2 (5 bases each). Trimming took 4 bases from V and 4 from J, leaving 11 bases between them. This CDR3 is built from 13 residues. Germline V gene sequence: CDR1 SGHRS, CDR2 YFSETQ. CDR3 amino acids: CASSRDALETQYF. CDR3 nucleotides: TGCGCCAGCAGCCGGGACGCTCTAGAGACCCAGTACTTC. Based on the CDR3 plus reference TRBV5-1 and TRBJ2-5, the full variable domain is KAGVTQTPRYLIKTRGQQVTLSCSPISGHRSVSWYQQTPGQGLQFLFEYFSETQRNKGNFPGRFSGRQFSNSRSEMNVSTLELGDSALYLCASSRDALETQYFGPGTRLLVL.

Of note for this clone: At one boundary the junction diverges from the germline segment, which might be a read error. CDR3 in amino acids: CAISDIRDYGGSNSPLHF. The DNA for the CDR3 is TGTGCCATCAGTGATATTAGGGATTATGGGGGGTCCAATTCACCCCTCCACTTT. This sequence joins TRBV6-1 and TRBJ1-6; tentative D call: TRBD1 (5 bases). The CDR3 sequence is 18 residues long. Germline V gene lookup returns CDR1 MNHNS and CDR2 SASEGT.

The chain recombines TRBV27 with TRBJ2-1, with D perhaps TRBD1 (5 bases). V was trimmed by 5 bases and J by 4 bases, leaving 15 bases between them. The CDR3 contains 15 residues. From germline, CDR1 is MNHEY and CDR2 SMNVEV (reference sequence). Here the CDR3 DNA reads TGTGCCAGCAGTAAGACAGTGACTCCTTACAATGAGCAGTTCTTC. Residues: CASSKTVTPYNEQFF.

The rearrangement uses TRBV5-5 and TRBJ1-3; D call uncertain. Per the germline V gene, CDR1 is SGHKS and CDR2 is YYEKEE (reference sequence). V was clipped by 4 bases and J by 0 bases, with 17 bases between them. This CDR3 comprises 17 residues. CDR3 residues: CASSRGPSLVSGNTIYF. Written as DNA, the CDR3 is TGTGCCAGCAGCCGCGGACCGAGCCTAGTCTCTGGAAACACCATATATTTT.

This chain connects TRBV2 to TRBJ1-6; 9 bases align to TRBD1. J lost 7 bases, V lost 6 bases, and 4 bases had no gene match. CDR3 size: 14 residues. Germline CDR1 reads SNHLY; CDR2 reads FYNNEI. The CDR3: CASRGDRVNSPLHF. CDR3 DNA sequence: TGTGCCAGCAGGGGGGACAGGGTAAATTCACCCCTCCACTTT.

This clone has only a few counts. The chain has TRBV30 and TRBJ1-5, with D perhaps matching TRBD1 (5 bases). Trimming cost V 4 bases and J 3 bases, with 7 bases left between them. The CDR3 runs to 12 residues. Germline lookup yields CDR1 GTSNPN and CDR2 SVGIG (reference sequence). CDR3 region: CAWTRDNQPQHF. Here the CDR3 DNA reads TGTGCCTGGACCAGGGACAATCAGCCCCAGCATTTT.

The V and J genes are TRBV19 and TRBJ2-6; TRBD2 aligns across 11 bases. V shed 5 bases, J shed 0 bases, and the junction held 3 bases outside the gene matches. This CDR3 contains 17 residues. The germline gives CDR1 LNHDA, CDR2 SQIVND (reference sequence). CDR3 in amino acids: CASSRLAGSSGANVLTF. The CDR3 region has the DNA TGTGCCAGTAGTCGACTAGCGGGGAGCTCTGGGGCCAACGTCCTGACTTTC. Together with reference TRBV19 and TRBJ2-6, the CDR3 gives the full variable domain: DGGITQSPKYLFRKEGQNVTLSCEQNLNHDAMYWYRQDPGQGLRLIYYSQIVNDFQKGDIAEGYSVSREKKESFPLTVTSAQKNPTAFYLCASSRLAGSSGANVLTFGAGSRLTVL.

The chain recombines TRBV7-9 with TRBJ2-7, with D unclear. CDR1 is SEHNR, CDR2 FQNEAQ, per germline (reference sequence). Deletions cut 1 base from V and 2 bases from J, with 9 bases between. The CDR3 is 14 residues long. The CDR3 nucleotides read TGTGCCAGCAGCTTAGAGGGTCCCACCTACGAGCAGTACTTC. It is translated as CASSLEGPTYEQYF.

This chain links TRBV6-1 with TRBJ2-3; D is ambiguous. CDR1 is MNHNS, CDR2 SASEGT, per germline. The CDR3 runs to 13 residues. V dropped 5 bases and J dropped 5 bases, with 11 bases sitting between them. CDR3 nucleotide sequence: TGTGCCAGCAGTACCCGAGTAGTAGATACGCAGTATTTT. As protein: CASSTRVVDTQYF.

The CDR3 bases are TGTGCCAGCAGCCAAGGGGTACAGGCGGGCTATGGCTACACCTTC. As protein: CASSQGVQAGYGYTF. This chain connects TRBV4-2 to TRBJ1-2; D might be TRBD1 (5 bases). The CDR3 extends over 15 amino acids. V dropped 1 base and J dropped 4 bases, with 13 bases sitting between them. From germline, CDR1 is LGHNA and CDR2 YNFKEQ.